This is a list of T cell receptor beta chains from one sample in a study of CD8+ T cells in alopecia areata. Measured with immunoSEQ multiplex PCR; TCRdb has only the in-frame clones, and not every one. The repertoire has over 30,000 clones, over 65% of them found once; the top ten carry under 20%. Sequences were obtained from NKG2D-low CD8+ T cells sorted from blood. These receptors were collected from a human donor with alopecia areata. The CDR3 runs from the conserved cysteine through the conserved F or W. Each record gives: J gene, V gene, clone size, D gene, CDR3 protein, CDR3 DNA. D genes are given only for firm matches. Expanded clones get a size class; other rows say once, few or many, or leave the size out.

TRBJ2-3,TRBV2,.,.,CASRASRTSTDTQYF,TGTGCCAGCAGAGCTAGCAGGACTAGCACAGATACGCAGTATTTT
TRBJ2-5,TRBV7-2,.,TRBD1,CASSLERQGAEETQYF,TGTGCCAGCAGCTTAGAAAGACAGGGGGCGGAAGAGACCCAGTACTTC
TRBJ2-7,TRBV27,.,.,CASRLGINYEQYF,TGTGCCAGCAGGCTCGGGATTAACTACGAGCAGTACTTC
TRBJ1-2,TRBV30,.,.,CAWSVPGGAYGYTF,TGTGCCTGGAGTGTACCCGGGGGCGCTTATGGCTACACCTTC
TRBJ2-7,TRBV7-9,.,TRBD2,CASSSSGTSSYEQYF,TGTGCCAGCAGCTCCTCCGGGACTAGCTCCTACGAGCAGTACTTC
TRBJ2-3,TRBV15,.,TRBD2,CATSRGDSGNVDTQYF,TGTGCCACCAGCAGGGGAGATAGCGGGAACGTGGATACGCAGTATTTT
TRBJ1-1,TRBV30,.,.,CACATGNTEAFF,TGTGCCTGTGCGACGGGGAACACTGAAGCTTTCTTT
TRBJ2-7,TRBV30,once,TRBD2,CAWTDLERTSGSYEQYF,TGTGCCTGGACTGACTTGGAGCGGACTAGCGGCTCCTACGAGCAGTACTTC
TRBJ2-7,TRBV29-1,.,TRBD2,CSVIPSGRGYEQYF,TGCAGCGTTATCCCTAGCGGGAGAGGCTACGAGCAGTACTTC
TRBJ2-7,TRBV27,.,.,CASSLGRAYEQYF,TGTGCCAGCAGTTTAGGCAGAGCCTACGAGCAGTACTTC
TRBJ1-5,TRBV27,.,.,CASSLLNQPQHF,TGTGCCAGCAGTTTATTGAATCAGCCCCAGCATTTT
TRBJ2-7,TRBV5-4,.,.,CASSHGTASNEQYF,TGTGCCAGCAGCCATGGGACGGCTTCGAACGAGCAGTACTTC
TRBJ2-5,TRBV5-4,.,TRBD2,CASSFLAGGRETQYF,TGTGCCAGCAGCTTCCTAGCGGGGGGGAGGGAGACCCAGTACTTC